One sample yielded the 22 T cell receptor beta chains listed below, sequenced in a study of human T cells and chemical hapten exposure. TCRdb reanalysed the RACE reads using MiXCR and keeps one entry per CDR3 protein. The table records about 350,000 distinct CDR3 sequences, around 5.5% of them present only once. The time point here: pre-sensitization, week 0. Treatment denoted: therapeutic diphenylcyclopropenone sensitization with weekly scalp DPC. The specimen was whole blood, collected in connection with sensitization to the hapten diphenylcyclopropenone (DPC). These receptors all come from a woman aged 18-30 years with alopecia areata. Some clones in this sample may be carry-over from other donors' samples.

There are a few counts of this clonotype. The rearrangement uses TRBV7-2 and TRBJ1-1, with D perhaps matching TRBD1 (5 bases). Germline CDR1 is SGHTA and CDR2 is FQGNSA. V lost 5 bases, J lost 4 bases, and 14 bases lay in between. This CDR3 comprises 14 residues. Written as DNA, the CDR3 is TGTGCCAGCAGCCCTAGCGTAAGGGGCACTGAAGCTTTCTTT. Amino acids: CASSPSVRGTEAFF.

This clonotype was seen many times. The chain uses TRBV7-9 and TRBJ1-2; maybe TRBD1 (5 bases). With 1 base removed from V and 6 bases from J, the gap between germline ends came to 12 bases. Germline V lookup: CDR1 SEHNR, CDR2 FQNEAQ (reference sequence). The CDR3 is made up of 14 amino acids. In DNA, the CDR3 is TGTGCCAGCAGCTTAGTGGGGGAGTTTCATGGCTACACCTTC. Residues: CASSLVGEFHGYTF.

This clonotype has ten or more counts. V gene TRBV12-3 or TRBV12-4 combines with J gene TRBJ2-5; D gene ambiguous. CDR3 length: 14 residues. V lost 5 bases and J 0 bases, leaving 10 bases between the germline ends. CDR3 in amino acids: CASSAQMYQETQYF. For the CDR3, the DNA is TGTGCCAGCAGTGCCCAGATGTACCAAGAGACCCAGTACTTC.

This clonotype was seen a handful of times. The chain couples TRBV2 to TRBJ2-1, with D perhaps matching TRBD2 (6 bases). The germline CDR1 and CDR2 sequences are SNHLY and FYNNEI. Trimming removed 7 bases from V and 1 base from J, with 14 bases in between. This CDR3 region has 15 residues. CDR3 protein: CASTSESGSYNEQFF. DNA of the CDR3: TGTGCCAGCACTTCCGAAAGCGGGTCCTACAATGAGCAGTTCTTC.

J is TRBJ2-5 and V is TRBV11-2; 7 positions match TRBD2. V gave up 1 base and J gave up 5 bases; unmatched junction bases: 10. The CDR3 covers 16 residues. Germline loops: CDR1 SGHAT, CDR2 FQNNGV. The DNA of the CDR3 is TGTGCCAGCAGCTTAGCCGGGGGGTCGCAGGGCGAGACCCAGTACTTC. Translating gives CASSLAGGSQGETQYF.

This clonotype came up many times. Written as DNA, the CDR3 is TGTGCCAGCAGCTCCGACAGGGGGGATGAGGATGAGCAGTTCTTC. It encodes CASSSDRGDEDEQFF. The rearrangement links TRBV7-9 to TRBJ2-1, with 9 bases lining up with TRBD1. With 4 bases clipped from V and 8 bases from J, the junction kept 9 bases outside the gene matches. Germline V lookup: CDR1 SEHNR, CDR2 FQNEAQ (reference sequence). This CDR3 is 15 amino acids long. The full variable domain, with the rest looked up from reference TRBV7-9 and TRBJ2-1, is DTGVSQNPRHKITKRGQNVTFRCDPISEHNRLYWYRQTLGQGPEFLTYFQNEAQLEKSRLLSDRFSAERPKGSFSTLEIQRTEQGDSAMYLCASSSDRGDEDEQFFGPGTRLTVL.

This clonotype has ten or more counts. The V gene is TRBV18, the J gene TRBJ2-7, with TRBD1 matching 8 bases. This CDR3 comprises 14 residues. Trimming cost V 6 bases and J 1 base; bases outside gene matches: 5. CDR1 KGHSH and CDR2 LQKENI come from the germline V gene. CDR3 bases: TGTGCCAGCTCGGGGACAGGACCTTCCTACGAGCAGTACTTC. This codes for CASSGTGPSYEQYF.

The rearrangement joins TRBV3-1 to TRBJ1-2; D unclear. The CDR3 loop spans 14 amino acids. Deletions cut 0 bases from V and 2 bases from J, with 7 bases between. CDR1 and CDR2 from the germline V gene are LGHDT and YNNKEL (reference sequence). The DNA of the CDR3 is TGTGCCAGCAGCCAAGAATTCAGAAACTATGGCTACACCTTC. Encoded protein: CASSQEFRNYGYTF.

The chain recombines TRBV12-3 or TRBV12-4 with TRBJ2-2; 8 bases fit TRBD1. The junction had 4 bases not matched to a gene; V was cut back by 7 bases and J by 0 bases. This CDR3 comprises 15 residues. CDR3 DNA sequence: TGTGCCAGCACGCCACAGGGGGCGAACACCGGGGAGCTGTTTTTT. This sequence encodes CASTPQGANTGELFF.

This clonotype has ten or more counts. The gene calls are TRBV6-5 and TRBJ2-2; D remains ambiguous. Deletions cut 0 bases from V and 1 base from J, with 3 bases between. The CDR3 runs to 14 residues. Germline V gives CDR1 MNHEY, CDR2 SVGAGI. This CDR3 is CASSYSVNTGELFF. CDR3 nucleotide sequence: TGTGCCAGCAGTTACTCAGTGAACACCGGGGAGCTGTTTTTT.

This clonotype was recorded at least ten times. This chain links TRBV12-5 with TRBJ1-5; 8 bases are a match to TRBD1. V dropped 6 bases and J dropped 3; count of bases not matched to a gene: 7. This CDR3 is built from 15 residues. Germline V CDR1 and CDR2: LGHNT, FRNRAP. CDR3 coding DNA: TGTGCTAGTGGGGGAGACAGGGGCTACAATCAGCCCCAGCATTTT. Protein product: CASGGDRGYNQPQHF.

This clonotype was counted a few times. CDR3 region: CASSLVGSANYGYTF. The DNA for the CDR3 is TGCGCCAGCAGCTTGGTGGGCAGCGCTAACTATGGCTACACCTTC. V gene TRBV5-1 combines with J gene TRBJ1-2; D is uncertain. CDR3 length: 15 amino acids. Trimming shortened V by 0 bases and J by 0 bases, and 9 bases separated the two germline ends. Germline V gene sequence: CDR1 SGHRS, CDR2 YFSETQ.

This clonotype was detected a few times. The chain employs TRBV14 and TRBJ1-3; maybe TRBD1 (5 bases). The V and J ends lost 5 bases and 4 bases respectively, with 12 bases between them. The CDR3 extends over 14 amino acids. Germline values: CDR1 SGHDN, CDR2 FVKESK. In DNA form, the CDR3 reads TGTGCCAGCAGCACAGGATGGTCGGGAAACACCATATATTTT. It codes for CASSTGWSGNTIYF.

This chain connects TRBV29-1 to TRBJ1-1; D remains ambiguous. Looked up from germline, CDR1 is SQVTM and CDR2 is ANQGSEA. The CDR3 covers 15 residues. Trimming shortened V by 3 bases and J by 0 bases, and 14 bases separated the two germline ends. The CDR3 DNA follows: TGCAGCGTTGAGGTCTGGGGTTTCATGAACACTGAAGCTTTCTTT. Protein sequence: CSVEVWGFMNTEAFF.

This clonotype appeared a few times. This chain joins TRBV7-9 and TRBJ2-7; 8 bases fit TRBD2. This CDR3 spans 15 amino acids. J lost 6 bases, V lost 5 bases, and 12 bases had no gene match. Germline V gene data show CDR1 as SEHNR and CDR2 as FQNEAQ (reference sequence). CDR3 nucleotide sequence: TGTGCCAGCAGCCCCCAGGGGACTAGTCCAGTCGAGCAGTACTTC. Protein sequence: CASSPQGTSPVEQYF.

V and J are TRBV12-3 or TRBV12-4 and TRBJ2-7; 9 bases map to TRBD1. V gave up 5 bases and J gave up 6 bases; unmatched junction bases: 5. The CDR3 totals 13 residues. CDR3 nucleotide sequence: TGTGCCAGCAGTCTATGGGACAGGGTCGAGCAGTACTTC. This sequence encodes CASSLWDRVEQYF.

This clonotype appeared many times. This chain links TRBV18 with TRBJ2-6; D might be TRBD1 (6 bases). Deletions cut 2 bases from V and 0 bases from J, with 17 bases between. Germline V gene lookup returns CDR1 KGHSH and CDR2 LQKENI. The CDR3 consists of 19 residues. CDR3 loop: CASSPFKGELSSGANVLTF. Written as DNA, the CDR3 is TGTGCCAGCTCACCATTCAAGGGGGAGCTGAGCTCTGGGGCCAACGTCCTGACTTTC.

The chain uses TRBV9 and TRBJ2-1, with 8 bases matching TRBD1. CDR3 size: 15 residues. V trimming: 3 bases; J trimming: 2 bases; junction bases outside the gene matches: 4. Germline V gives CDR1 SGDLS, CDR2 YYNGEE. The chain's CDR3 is CASSAPDRAYNEQFF. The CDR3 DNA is TGTGCCAGCAGCGCGCCGGACAGGGCCTACAATGAGCAGTTCTTC.

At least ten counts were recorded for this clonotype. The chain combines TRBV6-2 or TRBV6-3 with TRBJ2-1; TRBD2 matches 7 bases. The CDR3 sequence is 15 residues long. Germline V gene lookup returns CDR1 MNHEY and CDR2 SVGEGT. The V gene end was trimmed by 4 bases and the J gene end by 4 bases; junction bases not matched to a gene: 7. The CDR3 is CASSLPAGRYNEQFF. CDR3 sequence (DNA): TGTGCCAGCAGTTTGCCAGCGGGGAGATACAATGAGCAGTTCTTC.

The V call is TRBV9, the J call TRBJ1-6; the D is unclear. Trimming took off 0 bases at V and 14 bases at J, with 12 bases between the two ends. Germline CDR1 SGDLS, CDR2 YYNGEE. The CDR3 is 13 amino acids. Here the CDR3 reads CASSVDGGRALHF. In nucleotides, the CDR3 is TGTGCCAGCAGCGTAGACGGAGGTCGGGCCCTCCACTTT.

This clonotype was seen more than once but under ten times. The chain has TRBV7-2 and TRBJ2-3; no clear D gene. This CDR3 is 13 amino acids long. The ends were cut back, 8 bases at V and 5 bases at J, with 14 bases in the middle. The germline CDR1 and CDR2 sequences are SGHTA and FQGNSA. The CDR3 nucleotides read TGTGCCAGCGCAAAACGGACGGGAGATACGCAGTATTTT. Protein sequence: CASAKRTGDTQYF.

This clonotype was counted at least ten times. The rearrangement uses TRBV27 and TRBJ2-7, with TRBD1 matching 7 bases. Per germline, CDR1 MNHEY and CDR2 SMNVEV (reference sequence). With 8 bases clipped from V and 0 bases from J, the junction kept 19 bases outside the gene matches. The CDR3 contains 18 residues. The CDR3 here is CASFMTGKGLVGSYEQYF. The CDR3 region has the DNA TGTGCCAGCTTTATGACAGGGAAGGGGTTAGTCGGCTCCTACGAGCAGTACTTC.